The following is a TCR beta chain sequence with its context. These data originate in a study of low-dose radiotherapy and immunotherapy resistance in tumors. Priming of first-strand cDNA relied on TRAV- and TRBV-specific primers (covering alpha and beta chains). Amplification of TCRs used a constant-region primer and V-primer adapter for about 18 PCR cycles. TCRdb itself ran the reads through MiXCR, one entry per CDR3 protein. Of 70,000 to 90,000 distinct CDR3 sequences listed, roughly a sixth are singletons. The time point here: before trial treatment. Patients eligible had advanced solid tumors without tumor-infiltrating lymphocytes. CDR3 size: 11 residues. Per germline, CDR1 LNHDA and CDR2 SQIVND (reference sequence). Trimming removed 6 bases at V and 5 bases at J, with 7 bases between.

V is TRBV19 and J is TRBJ1-1; D not certain. This TCR was sampled from a male donor with prostate cancer. The input for sequencing was PBMCs, taken before treatment. CDR3 nucleotide sequence: TGTGCCAGTAGCAGGAGAACTGAAGCTTTCTTT. Translation: CASSRRTEAFF.